The 14 T cell receptor beta chains listed next were all sequenced from one sample in a study of T cells in women clearing cervical HPV infection. Some clones are missing from TCRdb's copy, which holds only in-frame ones; the method was immunoSEQ multiplex PCR. This listing includes about 39,000 clones. The sequenced sample consisted of blood buffy coat. The receptors were sampled from a woman aged 18 to 75 with a cervical HPV16 infection that either progressed to CIN3+ or cleared (not recorded which).

To note about this clone: The read halts 3 residues ahead of the CDR3 end, with the missing end drawn from the germline J gene. The V call is TRBV29-1, the J call TRBJ2-2, with D perhaps matching TRBD1 (5 bases). The V and J ends lost 4 bases and 6 bases respectively, with 18 bases between them. CDR1 SQVTM and CDR2 ANQGSEA come from the germline V gene. The CDR3 sequence is 15 residues long. CDR3 DNA, as far as it was read: TGCAGCGTTGGAGCCTCAAACAGGTTCCCCGGGGAG. Its translation is CSVGASNRFPGE. The entire CDR3 is CSVGASNRFPGELFF.

About this clone itself: The read terminates 3 residues before the CDR3 end, so the remaining end is supplied by the germline J gene. V is TRBV30 and J is TRBJ2-7; 7 nucleotides line up with TRBD2. Looked up from germline, CDR1 is GTSNPN and CDR2 is SVGIG (reference sequence). The CDR3 runs to 13 residues. J gave up 2 bases and V 4 bases, and 5 bases lay outside the gene matches. The part of the CDR3 DNA that was read is TGTGCCTGGATGCGACTAGCCCCCTACGAG. This codes for CAWMRLAPYE. The whole CDR3 protein is CAWMRLAPYEQYF.

Of note for this clone: The CDR3 end is not reached by the read, which stops 3 residues before it; the germline J gene fills it in. This rearrangement joins TRBV20-1 to TRBJ2-3; the D is unclear. The CDR3 has 11 residues. Germline CDR1 reads DFQATT; CDR2 reads SNEGSKA (reference sequence). The CDR3 DNA, read in part, is TGCAGTGCTAGAGCTGCCCAGACG. Translated: CSARAAQT. The whole CDR3 sequence is CSARAAQTQYF.

With respect to this clone: The read stops 3 residues short of the end of the CDR3; the missing end is completed from the germline J gene. The chain recombines TRBV19 with TRBJ1-5; no clear D. Per the germline V gene, CDR1 is LNHDA and CDR2 is SQIVND (reference sequence). This CDR3 is 14 amino acids long. V lost 4 bases and J lost 0, with 7 bases in between. The CDR3 loop is CASSTSYSNQPQHF. CDR3 DNA (partial): TGTGCCAGTAGTACGTCTTATAGCAATCAGCCC. Combining the CDR3 with reference TRBV19 and TRBJ1-5 gives the whole variable domain DGGITQSPKYLFRKEGQNVTLSCEQNLNHDAMYWYRQDPGQGLRLIYYSQIVNDFQKGDIAEGYSVSREKKESFPLTVTSAQKNPTAFYLCASSTSYSNQPQHFGDGTRLSIL.

About this clone itself: Read coverage stops 3 residues before the CDR3 terminus; the germline J gene supplies the remainder. This chain links TRBV7-2 with TRBJ2-2; 7 nucleotides agree with TRBD2. The V and J ends lost 5 bases and 6 bases, in that order; junction bases with no gene match: 6. This CDR3 has 14 residues. Per germline, CDR1 SGHTA and CDR2 FQGNSA. This chain's CDR3 is CASSPGLGAGELFF. The part of the CDR3 DNA that was read is TGTGCCAGCAGCCCCGGACTAGGGGCCGGGGAG.

Comment on this clone: The read stops 3 residues short of the end of the CDR3; the missing end is completed from the germline J gene. This chain connects TRBV20-1 to TRBJ2-1; 11 bases map to TRBD1. V lost 3 bases to trimming and J lost 9 bases; unmatched junction nucleotides: 16. CDR3 length: 17 residues. Per germline, CDR1 DFQATT and CDR2 SNEGSKA (reference sequence). The DNA read from the CDR3 is TGCAGTGCTAGGGGGAGATACGGACAGGGGGCTAAGCGTGAG. It is translated as CSARGRYGQGAKRE. The whole CDR3 sequence reads CSARGRYGQGAKREQFF.

Regarding this clone: Sequencing ends 3 residues short of the CDR3 end; the germline J gene provides the rest. This chain uses TRBV18 with TRBJ2-2, with D possibly TRBD2 on 5 matching bases. The germline gives CDR1 KGHSH, CDR2 LQKENI. Trimming cost V 3 bases and J 1 base, with 9 bases left between them. The CDR3 totals 15 residues. The CDR3: CASSPWTVNTGELFF. The sequenced part of the CDR3 DNA is TGTGCCAGCTCACCCTGGACTGTGAACACCGGGGAG.

On this clone itself: Sequencing ends 3 residues short of the CDR3 end; the germline J gene provides the rest. The chain uses TRBV11-2 and TRBJ1-1; no clear D gene. V lost 2 bases and J 4 bases, leaving 14 bases between the germline ends. This CDR3 is built from 15 residues. The germline CDR1 and CDR2 sequences are SGHAT and FQNNGV. Incomplete CDR3 DNA: TGTGCCAGCAGCTTAAGCTCGCATTCAGGCACTGAA. This sequence encodes CASSLSSHSGTE. The whole CDR3 is CASSLSSHSGTEAFF.

A remark on this clone: Coverage ceases 3 residues before the CDR3 finishes, and the germline J gene fills in the end. V gene TRBV19 combines with J gene TRBJ1-1; 7 bases are shared with TRBD1. The CDR3 is made up of 13 amino acids. The ends lost 4 bases at V and 6 bases at J; junction bases unmatched: 5. From germline, CDR1 is LNHDA and CDR2 SQIVND (reference sequence). The chain's CDR3 is CASSTDRVSEAFF. The DNA read from the CDR3 is TGTGCCAGTAGTACCGACAGGGTCTCTGAA.

On this clone: The read ends 3 residues early relative to the CDR3; the germline J gene fills the gap. The rearrangement uses TRBV7-2 and TRBJ2-3; 7 nucleotides agree with TRBD1. Germline V CDR1 and CDR2: SGHTA, FQGNSA. CDR3 length: 15 amino acids. The CDR3 protein is CASSRRTGNQETQYF. The part of the CDR3 DNA that was read is TGTGCCAGCAGCCGCCGGACAGGCAACCAAGAGACG.

Concerning this clone: The read stops 3 residues short of the end of the CDR3; the missing end is completed from the germline J gene. The chain carries TRBV4-1 and TRBJ2-2, with D unclear. Germline V gene sequence: CDR1 MGHRA, CDR2 YSYEKL. CDR3 length: 14 amino acids. Trimming stripped 2 bases from V and 6 bases from J, with 10 bases between. CDR3 loop: CASSQSPTSGELFF. The CDR3 bases that were read are TGCGCCAGCAGCCAAAGTCCGACATCCGGGGAG.

With regard to this clone: The CDR3 end lies 3 residues beyond the end of the read and is filled in from the germline J gene. The V call is TRBV19, the J call TRBJ1-2; tentatively, D is TRBD1 (5 bases). The CDR3 spans 15 residues. Per germline, CDR1 LNHDA and CDR2 SQIVND (reference sequence). The CDR3 region is CASSIDRAGGNDYTF. The covered CDR3 bases are TGTGCCAGTAGTATAGATAGAGCGGGGGGGAATGAC.

Turning to this clone: One end of the junction is discordant with germline, which a read error may explain. The same CDR3 can be traced to other DNA sequences in this sample. The sequenced CDR3 bases are TGCGCCAGCAGCTTCCAGATCCGGGACAGGGGGCTACGCTATGGT. It codes for CASSFQIRDRGLRYG. The full CDR3 is CASSFQIRDRGLRYGYTF. J is TRBJ1-2 and V is TRBV5-1, with 12 bases lining up with TRBD1. The read ends 3 residues before the CDR3 terminus; that terminus is restored from the germline J gene. There are 18 residues in the CDR3. Germline V gene data show CDR1 as SGHRS and CDR2 as YFSETQ.

In the case of this clone: The read ends 3 residues early relative to the CDR3; the germline J gene fills the gap. This chain connects TRBV5-1 to TRBJ2-2, with a tentative D call TRBD1 (5 bases). Germline CDR1 reads SGHRS; CDR2 reads YFSETQ. The CDR3 loop spans 15 amino acids. Partial CDR3 DNA: TGCGCCAGCAGCTTGGCCAGTGGGGCATCGGCGGCG. Protein product: CASSLASGASAA. The entire CDR3 reads CASSLASGASAALFF.